This is a list of T cell receptor beta chains from one sample in a study of blood T cell repertoires in COVID-19. TCRdb's table, derived via immunoSEQ multiplex PCR, lists solely in-frame clones and lacks some. The repertoire holds around 57,000 clones, with roughly three quarters as singletons. Sequencing was performed on peripheral blood. The source of these receptors is a woman aged 70-85 years with acute or convalescent COVID-19. The CDR3 runs from the conserved cysteine through the conserved F or W. Fields, in order: D gene, clone size, V gene, J gene, CDR3 DNA, CDR3 protein. A D gene is named only where the DNA matches it firmly. Size values are once, few and many counts, or a class for expanded clones, and some rows have none.

-	-	TRBV5-5	TRBJ1-1	TGTGCCAGCAGCCCAGACTTAGAAACAGGGGAAGCTTTCTTT	CASSPDLETGEAFF
TRBD1	few	TRBV7-2	TRBJ2-2	TGTGCCAGCAGTCGGGGCAGGGGGTTAAAGAACACCGGGGAGCTGTTTTTT	CASSRGRGLKNTGELFF
-	few	TRBV7-2	TRBJ1-2	TGTGCCAGCGGCGGATTGGGGGGAGACTATGGCTACACCTTC	CASGGLGGDYGYTF
-	-	TRBV29-1	TRBJ2-7	TGCAGCGTTGCTACAGGCAATTCCTACGAGCAGTACTTC	CSVATGNSYEQYF
-	-	TRBV3-1/TRBV3-2	TRBJ2-3	TGTGCCAGCAGCCAAGATCGGGTCGGCCTATGGGATACGCAGTATTTT	CASSQDRVGLWDTQYF
-	once	TRBV4-2	TRBJ1-2	TGTGCCAGCAGTCCGCCCGGGGTCGTGAGAGGCTACACCTTC	CASSPPGVVRGYTF
TRBD2	-	TRBV5-4	TRBJ2-7	TGTGCCAGCAGCTTTCGGGAGGGGTTCCACGAGCAGTACTTC	CASSFREGFHEQYF
TRBD2	-	TRBV2	TRBJ2-3	TGTGCCAGCTGGGCGGGGGGTAACACAGATACGCAGTATTTT	CASWAGGNTDTQYF
-	few	TRBV29-1	TRBJ2-3	TGCAGCGTTGAAGAGGGCAGGAGCACAGATACGCAGTATTTT	CSVEEGRSTDTQYF
-	once	TRBV7-9	TRBJ1-4	TGTGCCAGCAGCCCATGGCAGGGTACTAATGAAAAACTGTTTTTT	CASSPWQGTNEKLFF
-	-	TRBV4-1	TRBJ2-1	TGCGCCAGCAGCCGGGGGGTGGCAGCCAATGAGCAGTTCTTC	CASSRGVAANEQFF
-	-	TRBV21-1	TRBJ1-6	TGTGCCAGCAGCAGACCAACTGGGACAGGAATTAATTCACCCCTCCACTTT	CASSRPTGTGINSPLHF
-	-	TRBV7-9	TRBJ1-1	TGTGTCGAGGGGGACACTGAAGCTTTCTTT	CVEGDTEAFF
-	-	TRBV5-4	TRBJ2-3	TGTGCCAGCAGCTTCCCTAGGGAGAAAGATACGCAGTATTTT	CASSFPREKDTQYF
TRBD2	-	TRBV5-4	TRBJ2-7	TGTGCCAGCAGCTTGGTCCCTAGCGGGGACGTCGAGCAGTACTTC	CASSLVPSGDVEQYF
-	-	TRBV13	TRBJ1-5	TGTGCCAGCAGCTTAGCCAGGGAATTCAATCAGCCCCAGCATTTT	CASSLAREFNQPQHF
-	-	TRBV14	TRBJ2-2	TGTGCCAGCAGCCAAGGGATGGGCGAAGGGGAGCTGTTTTTT	CASSQGMGEGELFF